This is a list of T cell receptor beta chains from one sample in a study of T cells after yellow fever vaccination. One entry per CDR3 protein results from TCRdb running MiXCR on the 5' RACE reads. The sample holds 600,000 to 750,000 distinct CDR3 sequences; about 12% are singletons and the top ten take approximately 15%. Sequencing was performed on PBMCs, taken on the day of the yellow fever booster vaccination. The receptors shown here come from a man aged 25-45 years who received the YFV17D yellow fever vaccine. CDR3s include the opening cysteine and the closing phenylalanine or tryptophan. A D gene is named only where the DNA matches it firmly. Some rows have no size entry. The others give once, few or many, or a class for an expanded clone.

abundance: NA
v_gene: TRBV7-2
j_gene: TRBJ1-4
d_gene: NA
CDR3nt: TGTGCCAGCAGCTTGTACCGTTCGTCGTCTAATGAAAAACTGTTTTTT
CDR3aa: CASSLYRSSSNEKLFF

abundance: NA
v_gene: TRBV6-1
j_gene: TRBJ1-5
d_gene: NA
CDR3nt: TGTGCCAGCAGATCTAGGGGAGGGGGCAATCAGCCCCAGCATTTT
CDR3aa: CASRSRGGGNQPQHF

abundance: few
v_gene: TRBV5-1
j_gene: TRBJ2-7
d_gene: TRBD1
CDR3nt: TGCGCCAGCAGCTTGGAAGGCAGGGGGCTTGGCGACGAGCAGTACTTC
CDR3aa: CASSLEGRGLGDEQYF

abundance: NA
v_gene: TRBV29-1
j_gene: TRBJ2-5
d_gene: NA
CDR3nt: TGCAGCGTTGAAGATCCCAGAATGCGAGAGACCCAGTACTTC
CDR3aa: CSVEDPRMRETQYF

abundance: few
v_gene: TRBV4-1
j_gene: TRBJ2-5
d_gene: NA
CDR3nt: TGCGCCAGCAGCCGACAGGAACAAGAGACCCAGTACTTC
CDR3aa: CASSRQEQETQYF

abundance: NA
v_gene: TRBV6-5
j_gene: TRBJ1-3
d_gene: TRBD1
CDR3nt: TGTGCCACCAAGAGACAGGGGAGAAATGGAAACACCATATATTTT
CDR3aa: CATKRQGRNGNTIYF

abundance: few
v_gene: TRBV25-1
j_gene: TRBJ2-2
d_gene: NA
CDR3nt: TGTGCCAGCAGGGAAGAGAACACCGGGGAGCTGTTTTTT
CDR3aa: CASREENTGELFF

abundance: many
v_gene: TRBV20-1
j_gene: TRBJ2-7
d_gene: NA
CDR3nt: TGCAGTGCTAGCCCGGACCACGAGCAGTACTTC
CDR3aa: CSASPDHEQYF

abundance: NA
v_gene: TRBV20-1
j_gene: TRBJ2-7
d_gene: NA
CDR3nt: TGCAGTGCTAGAGATGGGTCGGGAGCCTACGAGCAGTACTTC
CDR3aa: CSARDGSGAYEQYF

abundance: few
v_gene: TRBV10-3
j_gene: TRBJ2-5
d_gene: NA
CDR3nt: TGTGCCATCAGCAGGTCCGCTTCGGTGCTCCAAGAGACCCAGTACTTC
CDR3aa: CAISRSASVLQETQYF